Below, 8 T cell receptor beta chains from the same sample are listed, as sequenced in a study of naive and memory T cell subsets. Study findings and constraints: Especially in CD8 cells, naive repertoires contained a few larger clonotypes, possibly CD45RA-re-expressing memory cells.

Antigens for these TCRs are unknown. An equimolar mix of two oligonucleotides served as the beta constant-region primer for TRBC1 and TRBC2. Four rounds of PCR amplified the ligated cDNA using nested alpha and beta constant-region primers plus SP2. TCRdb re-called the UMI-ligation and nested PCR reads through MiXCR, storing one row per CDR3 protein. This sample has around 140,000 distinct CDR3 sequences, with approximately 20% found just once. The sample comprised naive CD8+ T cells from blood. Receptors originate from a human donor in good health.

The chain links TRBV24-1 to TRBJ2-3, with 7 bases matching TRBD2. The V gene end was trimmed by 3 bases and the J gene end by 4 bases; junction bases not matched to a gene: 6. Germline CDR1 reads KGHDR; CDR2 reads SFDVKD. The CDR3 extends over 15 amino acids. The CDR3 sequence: CATSDLSSGADTQYF. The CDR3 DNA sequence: TGTGCCACCAGTGATCTTTCTAGCGGCGCAGATACGCAGTATTTT.

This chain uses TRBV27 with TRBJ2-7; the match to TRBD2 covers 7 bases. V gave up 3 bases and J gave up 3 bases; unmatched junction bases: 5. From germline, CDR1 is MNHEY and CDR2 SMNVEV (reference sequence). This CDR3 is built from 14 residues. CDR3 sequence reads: CASSFGGGRYEQYF. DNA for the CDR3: TGTGCCAGCAGTTTTGGCGGGGGACGCTACGAGCAGTACTTC.

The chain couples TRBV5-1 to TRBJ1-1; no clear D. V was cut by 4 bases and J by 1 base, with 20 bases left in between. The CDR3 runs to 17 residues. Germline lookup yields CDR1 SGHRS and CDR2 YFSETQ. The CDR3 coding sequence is TGCGCCAGCAGCCCGCGATCGCGGCGTCCTGGGAACACTGAAGCTTTCTTT. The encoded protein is CASSPRSRRPGNTEAFF.

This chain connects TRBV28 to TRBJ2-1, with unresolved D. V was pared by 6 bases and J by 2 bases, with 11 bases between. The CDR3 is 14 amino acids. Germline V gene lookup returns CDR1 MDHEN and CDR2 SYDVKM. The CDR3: CASRRGGTYNEQFF. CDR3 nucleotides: TGTGCCAGCAGGCGTGGTGGCACCTACAATGAGCAGTTCTTC.

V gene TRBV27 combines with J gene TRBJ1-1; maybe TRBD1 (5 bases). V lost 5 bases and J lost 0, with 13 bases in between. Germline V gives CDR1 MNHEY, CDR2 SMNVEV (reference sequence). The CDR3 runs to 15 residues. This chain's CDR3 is CASSTIRAMNTEAFF. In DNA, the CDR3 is TGTGCCAGCAGTACCATCAGGGCCATGAACACTGAAGCTTTCTTT.

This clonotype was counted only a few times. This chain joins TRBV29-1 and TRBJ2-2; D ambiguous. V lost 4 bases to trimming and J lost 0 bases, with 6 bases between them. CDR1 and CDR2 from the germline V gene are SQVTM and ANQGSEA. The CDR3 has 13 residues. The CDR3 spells CSVVDPNTGELFF. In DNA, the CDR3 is TGCAGCGTTGTAGACCCGAACACCGGGGAGCTGTTTTTT.

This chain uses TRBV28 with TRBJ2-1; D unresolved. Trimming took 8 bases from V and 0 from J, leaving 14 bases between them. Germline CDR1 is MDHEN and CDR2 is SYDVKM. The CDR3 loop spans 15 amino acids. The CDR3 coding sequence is TGTGCCAGCGGGATGGCAATAAGCTCCTACAATGAGCAGTTCTTC. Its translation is CASGMAISSYNEQFF.

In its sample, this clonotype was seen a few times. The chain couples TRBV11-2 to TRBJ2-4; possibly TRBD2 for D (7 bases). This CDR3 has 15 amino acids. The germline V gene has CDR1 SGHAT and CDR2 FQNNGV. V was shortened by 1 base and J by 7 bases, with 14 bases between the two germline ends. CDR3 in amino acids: CASSLVGGAGNIQYF. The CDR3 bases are TGTGCCAGCAGCTTAGTAGGGGGGGCTGGGAACATTCAGTACTTC.